These 24 T cell receptor beta chains came from one sample sequenced in a study of early T cells in non-severe SARS-CoV-2 infection. MiXCR, applied by TCRdb to the 5' RACE reads, yields one record per CDR3 protein. The data contain tens of thousands of distinct CDR3 sequences, 10% to 15% of them singletons. The sequenced sample was whole blood. The source of these receptors is an adult who was a healthcare worker with PCR-confirmed SARS-CoV-2 infection or an uninfected control (not recorded which).

This clonotype was counted ten times or more. The chain uses TRBV20-1 and TRBJ2-7; the D gene could be TRBD1 or TRBD2 (5 bases each). The germline V gene encodes CDR1 DFQATT and CDR2 SNEGSKA (reference sequence). The CDR3 contains 12 residues. V dropped 6 bases and J dropped 3 bases, with 12 bases sitting between them. CDR3 nucleotide sequence: TGCAGTGCAACGGGACGGAACTACGAGCAGTACTTC. Translated: CSATGRNYEQYF.

In its sample, this clonotype was seen a few times. The gene calls are TRBV19 and TRBJ1-1; the D is unclear. CDR3 size: 14 residues. Deletions cut 3 bases from V and 1 base from J, with 9 bases between. Germline CDR1 reads LNHDA; CDR2 reads SQIVND (reference sequence). CDR3 sequence (DNA): TGTGCCAGTAGTATGTTCCCACCGAACACTGAAGCTTTCTTT. Translated: CASSMFPPNTEAFF.

About this clonotype itself: Germline is not matched at one junction end, which may reflect a read error. The chain combines TRBV4-2 with TRBJ2-2; 9 bases map to TRBD1. Germline assignment: CDR1 LGHNA and CDR2 YNFKEQ. The CDR3 length is 14 residues. CDR3 DNA sequence: TGTGTCAGCAGCCTCGGACAGGGGAACGGGGAGCTGTTTTTT. Protein: CVSSLGQGNGELFF.

This clonotype occurred many times. The V and J genes are TRBV6-5 and TRBJ2-5; TRBD2 might be the D (6 bases). With 1 base removed from V and 5 bases from J, the gap between germline ends came to 8 bases. CDR3 length equals 13 residues. CDR1 and CDR2 from the germline V gene are MNHEY and SVGAGI. CDR3 DNA sequence: TGTGCCAGCAGTTACTTTGGGGGGGAGACCCAGTACTTC. Translating gives CASSYFGGETQYF.

This clonotype has a count of ten or more. This sequence joins TRBV5-1 and TRBJ2-2; 12 positions match TRBD2. The V segment lost 4 bases and the J segment 6 bases; nucleotides outside the gene matches: 7. CDR3 size: 16 residues. The germline V gene has CDR1 SGHRS and CDR2 YFSETQ. The CDR3 is CASSGLAGSSSGELFF. CDR3 DNA: TGCGCCAGCAGCGGACTAGCGGGGAGTTCTTCCGGGGAGCTGTTTTTT. Complete variable domain (other parts from reference TRBV5-1 and TRBJ2-2): KAGVTQTPRYLIKTRGQQVTLSCSPISGHRSVSWYQQTPGQGLQFLFEYFSETQRNKGNFPGRFSGRQFSNSRSEMNVSTLELGDSALYLCASSGLAGSSSGELFFGEGSRLTVL.

This clonotype was detected many times. CDR3 DNA sequence: TGTGCCAGCAGTCCGGACAGCTCTGAAGCTTTCTTT. Translating it yields CASSPDSSEAFF. V and J are TRBV12-3 or TRBV12-4 and TRBJ1-1; weak D call: TRBD1 (6 bases). This CDR3 spans 12 amino acids. V was cut by 5 bases and J by 6 bases, with 10 bases left in between.

A few counts support this clonotype. The chain couples TRBV12-3 or TRBV12-4 to TRBJ2-1; 16 bases are a match to TRBD2. The CDR3 has 18 amino acids. After removal of 4 bases from V and 0 bases from J, the junction contained 3 bases not matched to a gene. In DNA form, the CDR3 reads TGTGCCAGCAGTTCGGGACTAGCGGGGGGGCACTCCTACAATGAGCAGTTCTTC. Encoded protein: CASSSGLAGGHSYNEQFF.

In this sample, this clonotype turned up many times. CDR3 residues: CASSKGAQGYNSPLHF. The CDR3 DNA reads as TGTGCCAGCAGTAAGGGGGCGCAGGGGTATAATTCACCCCTCCACTTT. V usage is TRBV5-4 and J usage is TRBJ1-6, with 7 positions matching TRBD1. J lost 4 bases, V lost 5 bases, and 9 bases had no gene match. CDR3 length: 16 amino acids. CDR1 and CDR2 from the germline V gene are SGHNT and YYREEE (reference sequence).

About this clonotype itself: A much bigger clone sits one base away, suggesting this may be a read error. The gene calls are TRBV20-1 and TRBJ2-3; D may be TRBD1 (6 bases). The CDR3 spans 14 residues. V gave up 0 bases and J gave up 4 bases, with 11 bases separating them. Germline V CDR1 and CDR2: DFQATT, SNEGSKA (reference sequence). CDR3 sequence reads: CSAREIKGADTQYF. The CDR3 bases are TGCAGTGCTAGAGAAATTAAGGGGGCAGATACGCAGTATTTT.

This clonotype occurred a few times. CDR3 protein: CSVLTYNEQFF. DNA of the CDR3: TGCAGCGTTCTAACTTACAATGAGCAGTTCTTC. The chain carries TRBV29-1 and TRBJ2-1; the D is unclear. The CDR3 is 11 amino acids. V gave up 5 bases and J gave up 4 bases, with 6 bases separating them. The germline V gene encodes CDR1 SQVTM and CDR2 ANQGSEA.

The rearrangement uses TRBV7-9 and TRBJ2-3; perhaps TRBD1 as D (6 bases). This CDR3 has 15 residues. Trimming left V 1 base short and J 2 bases short, with 10 bases between. Germline V gene lookup returns CDR1 SEHNR and CDR2 FQNEAQ (reference sequence). CDR3 in DNA: TGTGCCAGCAGCTTAGGGGACATAATCACAGATACGCAGTATTTT. Amino acids: CASSLGDIITDTQYF. The whole variable domain, remainder taken from reference TRBV7-9 and TRBJ2-3, is DTGVSQNPRHKITKRGQNVTFRCDPISEHNRLYWYRQTLGQGPEFLTYFQNEAQLEKSRLLSDRFSAERPKGSFSTLEIQRTEQGDSAMYLCASSLGDIITDTQYFGPGTRLTVL.

This clonotype has ten or more counts. The V and J genes are TRBV7-6 and TRBJ1-2; no definite D call. The CDR3 is 13 amino acids. Germline V CDR1 and CDR2: SGHVS, FNYEAQ. Trimming shortened V by 2 bases and J by 0 bases, and 4 bases separated the two germline ends. The CDR3 is CASSLHTNYGYTF. The CDR3 bases are TGTGCCAGCAGCTTACACACTAACTATGGCTACACCTTC.

The gene calls are TRBV29-1 and TRBJ2-1, with D unclear. Germline V gene sequence: CDR1 SQVTM, CDR2 ANQGSEA. V lost 6 bases and J lost 8, with 11 bases in between. CDR3 length: 11 residues. Written as DNA, the CDR3 is TGCAGCGTGGGCCTCGTCCATGAGCAGTTCTTC. Protein product: CSVGLVHEQFF.

In its sample, this clonotype was seen many times. The CDR3 nucleotides read TGTGCCAGCAGCTTACCCCACAGGTGGGGGACGGACACCGGGGAGCTGTTTTTT. Translated, it gives CASSLPHRWGTDTGELFF. V gene TRBV11-2 combines with J gene TRBJ2-2; tentatively, D is TRBD1 or TRBD2 (5 bases each). Germline CDR1 and CDR2: SGHAT and FQNNGV. This CDR3 has 18 amino acids. The V gene lost 2 bases and the J gene lost 3 bases, with 19 bases spanning the gap.

This clonotype is a singleton in its sample. A much more abundant neighbour one base away suggests this may be a read error. This sequence joins TRBV2 and TRBJ2-1, with a weak D call TRBD2 (6 bases). The germline V gene has CDR1 SNHLY and CDR2 FYNNEI. This CDR3 contains 14 residues. The germline V and J ends were trimmed by 2 bases and 11 bases, with 16 bases remaining between them. CDR3 nucleotide sequence: TGTGCCAGCAGTGAAACTAGCCGAGTCGATAAGCAGTTCTTC. It yields the protein CASSETSRVDKQFF.

This clonotype was detected once. The chain uses TRBV5-6 and TRBJ2-7, with D possibly being TRBD2 (5 bases). From germline, CDR1 is SGHDT and CDR2 YYEEEE. V shed 2 bases and J shed 6 bases, with 12 bases lying between them. The CDR3 sequence is 13 residues long. Here the CDR3 DNA reads TGTGCCAGCAGCTTAGGACGGGAACTCGAGCAGTACTTC. This codes for CASSLGRELEQYF.

This clonotype was seen repeatedly, ten times or more. The CDR3 DNA reads TGTGCCAGCAGCTTAGTTCAGGGAGGAACTAATGAAAAACTGTTTTTT. Translated: CASSLVQGGTNEKLFF. The chain couples TRBV7-9 to TRBJ1-4, with TRBD1 as a possible D gene (5 bases). Germline values: CDR1 SEHNR, CDR2 FQNEAQ (reference sequence). Trimming took 1 base from V and 1 from J, leaving 10 bases between them. The CDR3 extends over 16 amino acids.

This clonotype has a handful of counts. The J gene is TRBJ2-5, the V gene TRBV20-1; unclear D gene. Germline lookup yields CDR1 DFQATT and CDR2 SNEGSKA (reference sequence). Trimming removed 0 bases at V and 3 bases at J, with 11 bases between. This CDR3 has 14 residues. DNA for the CDR3: TGCAGTGCTAGAGAGGGAAGGGTAGAAGAGACCCAGTACTTC. Its translation: CSAREGRVEETQYF.

This clonotype was detected ten times or more. This chain links TRBV4-3 with TRBJ2-7, with 7 bases matching TRBD1. Per the germline V gene, CDR1 is LGHNA and CDR2 is YSLEER. V lost 1 base to trimming and J lost 4 bases; unmatched junction nucleotides: 10. This CDR3 has 16 residues. The CDR3 region is CASSQVLGQKTYEQYF. The CDR3 DNA sequence: TGCGCCAGCAGCCAAGTTTTGGGACAGAAAACTTACGAGCAGTACTTC.

This clonotype was counted at least ten times. The rearrangement links TRBV5-4 to TRBJ2-2; 8 bases fit TRBD2. The CDR3 covers 14 residues. Per germline, CDR1 SGHNT and CDR2 YYREEE (reference sequence). After removal of 3 bases from V and 7 bases from J, the junction contained 5 bases not matched to a gene. The CDR3 spells CASSSGGPIGELFF. CDR3 DNA sequence: TGTGCCAGCAGCTCGGGGGGGCCTATCGGGGAGCTGTTTTTT.

There are many counts of this clonotype. The chain has TRBV6-6 and TRBJ2-1; 7 bases map to TRBD1. V shed 2 bases, J shed 3 bases, and the junction held 1 base outside the gene matches. CDR3 length: 14 residues. Germline CDR1 is MNHNY and CDR2 is SVGAGI (reference sequence). The CDR3 region has the DNA TGTGCCAGCAGTTACGGGACAGTCTACAATGAGCAGTTCTTC. Translating it yields CASSYGTVYNEQFF.

This clonotype was seen repeatedly, ten times or more. The chain couples TRBV5-1 to TRBJ2-3; no firm D call. V was shortened by 0 bases and J by 4 bases, with 12 bases between the two germline ends. The germline V gene encodes CDR1 SGHRS and CDR2 YFSETQ. The CDR3 has 15 amino acids. CDR3 region: CASSLAPSPADTQYF. The CDR3 DNA reads TGCGCCAGCAGCTTGGCACCCTCCCCTGCAGATACGCAGTATTTT.

The sample holds many counts of this clonotype. CDR3 DNA: TGTGCCAGCAGCCTAGCACCCGGTACGCAGTATTTT. Translated: CASSLAPGTQYF. The rearrangement joins TRBV6-2 or TRBV6-3 to TRBJ2-3; a possible D gene is TRBD2 (5 bases). The length of the CDR3 is 12 residues. Per germline, CDR1 MNHEY and CDR2 SVGEGT. Trimming took off 6 bases at V and 8 bases at J, with 12 bases between the two ends.

The table lists this clonotype with a few counts. This rearrangement joins TRBV5-1 to TRBJ2-3; D is unresolved. Trimming pared 3 bases from V and 0 bases from J, leaving 11 bases between. This CDR3 comprises 15 residues. The germline gives CDR1 SGHRS, CDR2 YFSETQ. The CDR3 coding sequence is TGCGCCAGCAGCTCCGCGACGGCTAGCACAGATACGCAGTATTTT. Protein: CASSSATASTDTQYF.